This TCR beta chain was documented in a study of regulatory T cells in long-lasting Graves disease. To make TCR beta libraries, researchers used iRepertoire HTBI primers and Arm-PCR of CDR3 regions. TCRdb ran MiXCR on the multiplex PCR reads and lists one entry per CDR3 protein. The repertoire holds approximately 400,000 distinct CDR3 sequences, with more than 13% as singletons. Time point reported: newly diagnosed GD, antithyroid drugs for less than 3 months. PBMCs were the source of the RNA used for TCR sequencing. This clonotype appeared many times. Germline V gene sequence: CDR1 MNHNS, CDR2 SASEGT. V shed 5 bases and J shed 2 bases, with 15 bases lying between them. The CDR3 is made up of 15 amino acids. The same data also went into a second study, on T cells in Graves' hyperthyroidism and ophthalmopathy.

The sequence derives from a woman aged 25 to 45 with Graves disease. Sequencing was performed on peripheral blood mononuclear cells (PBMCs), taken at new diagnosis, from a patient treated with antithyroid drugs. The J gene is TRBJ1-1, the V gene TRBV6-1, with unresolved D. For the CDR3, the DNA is TGTGCCAGCAGTCCTTGGGTCGTTCGCAACACTGAAGCTTTCTTT. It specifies CASSPWVVRNTEAFF.